This T cell receptor (beta chain) was captured by sequencing in a study of cytomegalovirus exposure and HLA in healthy donors. The CDR3 runs to 12 residues. Germline lookup yields CDR1 MDHEN and CDR2 SYDVKM. Of note for this clone: Its target is not known. Germline is not matched at one junction end, which may reflect a read error.

60 Vbeta and 13 Jbeta primers were used in PCR. Profiled with immunoSEQ multiplex PCR; TCRdb holds only in-frame clones, not every one. In the table there are about 150,000 clones, 70% to 80% of which are singletons. General study points: A likely sequencing artifact accounted for one observed cluster of highly shared sequence variants.

This receptor was identified in a woman younger than 45 in good health and CMV-seropositive. Material: PBMCs. The gene calls are TRBV28 and TRBJ1-2; possibly TRBD1 for D (5 bases). The CDR3: CASTLRGYGYTF. In DNA, the CDR3 is TGTGCCAGCACTTTAAGGGGCTATGGCTACACCTTC.